These 5 T cell receptor beta chains were all obtained from the same sample, sequenced in a study of early T cells in non-severe SARS-CoV-2 infection. TCRdb ran MiXCR on the 5' RACE reads and lists one entry per CDR3 protein. The sample shows around 86,000 distinct CDR3 sequences, 14% to 15% of them seen only once. What was sequenced was whole blood. The receptors were gathered from an adult who was a healthcare worker with PCR-confirmed SARS-CoV-2 infection or an uninfected control (not recorded which).

J is TRBJ2-1 and V is TRBV5-1, with D tentatively TRBD2 (6 bases). This CDR3 is built from 17 residues. Trimming left V 2 bases short and J 4 bases short, with 19 bases between. CDR1 is SGHRS, CDR2 YFSETQ, per germline. This CDR3 reads CASSFRGSQTSYNEQFF. Written as DNA, the CDR3 is TGCGCCAGCAGCTTCCGGGGGTCCCAGACAAGTTACAATGAGCAGTTCTTC.

This clonotype was detected only a few times. This sequence joins TRBV28 and TRBJ2-2; 7 bases match TRBD1. V shed 11 bases, J shed 4 bases, and the junction held 10 bases outside the gene matches. Per germline, CDR1 MDHEN and CDR2 SYDVKM. This CDR3 is built from 14 residues. CDR3 amino acids: CAGRRQGATGELFF. Written as DNA, the CDR3 is TGTGCCGGTCGACGACAGGGAGCCACCGGGGAGCTGTTTTTT.

V and J are TRBV7-9 and TRBJ2-7; tentative D call: TRBD1 (6 bases). The length of the CDR3 is 13 residues. With 1 base removed from V and 6 bases from J, the gap between germline ends came to 10 bases. CDR1 is SEHNR, CDR2 FQNEAQ, per germline (reference sequence). The CDR3 region is CASSLVQGSEQYV. The DNA of the CDR3 is TGTGCCAGCAGCTTAGTACAGGGAAGCGAGCAGTACGTC.

This chain connects TRBV12-3 or TRBV12-4 to TRBJ1-5; 8 nucleotides agree with TRBD1. With V trimmed by 3 bases and J by 6 bases, 4 bases remained unmatched. This CDR3 contains 14 residues. The CDR3 DNA reads TGTGCCAGCAGTTTTCAGGGGGCGGCTCAGCCCCAGCATTTT. Protein sequence: CASSFQGAAQPQHF.

The chain links TRBV6-2 or TRBV6-3 to TRBJ2-7; D remains ambiguous. V lost 2 bases and J lost 5, with 10 bases in between. Germline lookup yields CDR1 MNHEY and CDR2 SVGEGT. This CDR3 has 13 amino acids. The CDR3 sequence: CASSYVRSNEQYV. The CDR3 region has the DNA TGTGCCAGCAGTTACGTTCGATCCAACGAGCAGTACGTC.